Listed below are T cell receptor beta chains from one sample, sequenced in a study of cytomegalovirus exposure and HLA in healthy donors. Clones were read by immunoSEQ multiplex PCR, and TCRdb kept only the in-frame ones, dropping some. Of approximately 100,000 clones in the sample, around 73% were seen once. What was sequenced was PBMCs. The receptors originated from a woman in her thirties or forties in good health and CMV-seropositive. Both conserved end residues are part of each CDR3. D genes are given only for firm matches. Rows give clone size only sometimes, using once, few, many, or a class for an expanded clone.

TRBV7-2	TRBJ2-7	.	.	TGTGCCAGCAGCTTAGGCTTTAGCCTAGCGTCCGCCTACGAGCAGTACTTC	CASSLGFSLASAYEQYF
TRBV5-6	TRBJ1-2	TRBD1	.	TGTGCCAGCAGCCGGGACAGGGTGGGATATGGCTACACCTTC	CASSRDRVGYGYTF
TRBV5-4	TRBJ2-7	TRBD1	.	TGTGCCAGCAGCCGGACAGGGGACGAGCAGTACTTC	CASSRTGDEQYF
TRBV9	TRBJ2-2	TRBD2	.	TGTGCCAGCAGCGTCCTTACTAGCGGGAGGGCCGGGGAGCTGTTTTTT	CASSVLTSGRAGELFF
TRBV6-5	TRBJ2-7	.	few	TGTGCCAGCAGTTACTCGGAGGGAGTATCCTACGAGCAGTACTTC	CASSYSEGVSYEQYF
TRBV7-2	TRBJ2-5	TRBD2	.	TGTGCCAGCAGCTGGGGCGGTAGCGGGTCGGAGACCCAGTACTTC	CASSWGGSGSETQYF
TRBV5-1	TRBJ2-2	TRBD2	once	TGCGCCAGCAGCTTCGGACTAGCGGGTACGAACACCGGGGAGCTGTTTTTT	CASSFGLAGTNTGELFF
TRBV6-5	TRBJ1-4	.	.	TGTGCCAGCAGAGGACAAGGTGAAAAACTGTTTTTT	CASRGQGEKLFF
TRBV2	TRBJ2-5	TRBD2	once	TGTGCCAGCAGACCCCTAGCGGGAGGAGTGGAGACCCAGTACTTC	CASRPLAGGVETQYF
TRBV21-1	TRBJ2-1	.	.	TGTGCCAGCAGCAAAGTCCGGGACTCGGCCTACAATGAGCAGTTCTTC	CASSKVRDSAYNEQFF
TRBV9	TRBJ2-3	.	.	TGTGCCAGCAGCGTAGTCCAGGCCGGAGATACGCAGTATTTT	CASSVVQAGDTQYF
TRBV29-1	TRBJ2-7	.	.	TGCAGCGTCGTGGGACTCCACTCCTACGAGCAGTACTTC	CSVVGLHSYEQYF
TRBV6-5	TRBJ2-1	.	.	TGTGCCAGCAGTCCACGACTAGTGTCTGAGCAGTTCTTC	CASSPRLVSEQFF
TRBV6-1	TRBJ2-3	TRBD2	.	TGTGCCCTCCAAACGGGACTAGCGGGAGGTACGCAGTATTTT	CALQTGLAGGTQYF
TRBV19	TRBJ1-2	TRBD1	.	TGTGCCAGTAGTCCGGACAGGGCTTTTAGAAGTAACTATGGCTACACCTTC	CASSPDRAFRSNYGYTF
TRBV9	TRBJ1-2	TRBD1	.	TGTGCCAGCAGTTATACAGGGGGCAATAACTATGGCTACACCTTC	CASSYTGGNNYGYTF
TRBV7-9	TRBJ2-5	.	.	TGTGCCAGCAGCTTAGTGGCAGGATCAGAGACCCAGTACTTC	CASSLVAGSETQYF
TRBV6-1	TRBJ1-2	.	.	TGTGCCAGCAGCCCCACGGACGGGGTCTATGGCTACACCTTC	CASSPTDGVYGYTF
TRBV28	TRBJ2-5	TRBD2	.	TGTGCCAGCAGTCCCCGGCTAGCGGGAGCAGAGACCCAGTACTTC	CASSPRLAGAETQYF
TRBV29-1	TRBJ2-5	TRBD2	.	TGCAGCGTTCGGGCTAGCGGGAGTCGGGAGACCCAGTACTTC	CSVRASGSRETQYF
TRBV5-1	TRBJ2-7	.	.	TGCGCCAGCAGCCTGTCTGCGGACTACGAGCAGTACTTC	CASSLSADYEQYF
TRBV6-5	TRBJ2-7	.	.	TGTGCCAGCAGTTATTTTCGGGGGTCCTACGAGCAGTACTTC	CASSYFRGSYEQYF
TRBV19	TRBJ2-7	TRBD2	.	TGTGCCAGTAGTATAGGAGGGCTAGCGGGATTTACCTACGAGCAGTACTTC	CASSIGGLAGFTYEQYF
TRBV5-1	TRBJ1-1	.	few	TGCGCCAGCAGCCCGGAGATTTCAGGGGTGAACACTGAAGCTTTCTTT	CASSPEISGVNTEAFF
TRBV6-1	TRBJ1-4	.	.	TGTGCCAGCAGTGCGAGGCGGGACGAAAAACTGTTTTTT	CASSARRDEKLFF
TRBV7-3	TRBJ2-7	.	.	TGTGCCAGCAGCCCCGGACAGCCCGGCGAGCAGTACTTC	CASSPGQPGEQYF
TRBV6-1	TRBJ2-2	.	few	TGTGCCAGCATGCCTAGCGTGAACACCGGGGAGCTGTTTTTT	CASMPSVNTGELFF
TRBV5-6	TRBJ2-3	.	.	TGTGCCAGCAGCTTGGTTCGGGTTACAGATACGCAGTATTTT	CASSLVRVTDTQYF
TRBV11-2	TRBJ1-1	TRBD1	.	TGTGCCAGCAGCGTACAGGGGACTGAAGCTTTCTTT	CASSVQGTEAFF
TRBV7-8	TRBJ2-1	TRBD1	.	TGTGCCAGCAGCTTACCCGACAGGGGATACAATGAGCAGTTCTTC	CASSLPDRGYNEQFF
TRBV21-1	TRBJ2-1	.	.	TGTGCCAGCAGCAATTTGGGGGGGTTGTACAATGAGCAGTTCTTC	CASSNLGGLYNEQFF
TRBV2	TRBJ2-3	TRBD1	.	TGTGCCAGCAGCCGAGGACAGGGTTGGGGTGATACGCAGTATTTT	CASSRGQGWGDTQYF
TRBV5-1	TRBJ2-7	TRBD2	.	TGCGCCAGCAGCTTCCTAGCGGGAGGGCTCGACGAGCAGTACTTC	CASSFLAGGLDEQYF
TRBV10-3	TRBJ2-7	TRBD1	.	TGTGCCATCAGTGACCACTCCGGGACAGGGGACTACGAGCAGTACTTC	CAISDHSGTGDYEQYF
TRBV6-1	TRBJ1-1	.	.	TGTGCCAGCAGTTTTGGGGGCACGAACACTGAAGCTTTCTTT	CASSFGGTNTEAFF
TRBV19	TRBJ2-2	.	.	TGTGCCAGTAAACCTAGGGGGATTCGGGACACCGGGGAGCTGTTTTTT	CASKPRGIRDTGELFF
TRBV7-2	TRBJ1-2	.	.	TGTGCCAGCAGCCCCCCCCCGGGGTTCGGCTATGGCTACACCTTC	CASSPPPGFGYGYTF
TRBV6-1	TRBJ2-7	TRBD2	few	TGTGCCAGCAGTGTACTAGCGGGAGAGGGCTACGAGCAGTACTTC	CASSVLAGEGYEQYF
TRBV5-1	TRBJ1-1	.	.	TGCGCCAGCAGCTTGCTGAGGGACTGGAACACTGAAGCTTTCTTT	CASSLLRDWNTEAFF
TRBV10-1	TRBJ2-7	.	.	TGCGCCAGCAGTGAAGGCGGAGACCACTACGAGCAGTACTTC	CASSEGGDHYEQYF
TRBV2	TRBJ2-4	TRBD2	few	TGTGCCAGCAGTCAGGGCCTAGCGGAGAGGTCCAAAAACATTCAGTACTTC	CASSQGLAERSKNIQYF
TRBV19	TRBJ1-1	TRBD1	few	TGTGCCAGTAGTATTGGGACAGCAACTGAAGCTTTCTTT	CASSIGTATEAFF
TRBV9	TRBJ2-2	.	few	TGTGCCAGCACCAAAACTAGCTTCTTCACCGGGGAGCTGTTTTTT	CASTKTSFFTGELFF
TRBV7-6	TRBJ1-5	.	.	TGTGCCAGCAGTTTTTCGTCCCAGGGTTATCAGCCCCAGCATTTT	CASSFSSQGYQPQHF
TRBV6-1	TRBJ2-3	TRBD2	few	TGTGCCAGCAGTGACGGACTAGCGGGCACAGATACGCAGTATTTT	CASSDGLAGTDTQYF
TRBV15	TRBJ2-1	.	.	TGTGCCACCAGCAGAGATAGGAGTGAGCAGTTCTTC	CATSRDRSEQFF
TRBV2	TRBJ1-4	.	once	TGTGCCAACCGGGACAATGATGAAAAACTGTTTTTT	CANRDNDEKLFF
TRBV7-9	TRBJ2-2	.	few	TGTGCCAGCAGCTTAGTAGGGGTCGGGGAGCTGTTTTTT	CASSLVGVGELFF
TRBV5-1	TRBJ2-1	TRBD2	once	TGCGCCAGCAGCATTAGCGGGAGCAGCTCCTACAATGAGCAGTTCTTC	CASSISGSSSYNEQFF
TRBV15	TRBJ2-1	.	.	TGTGCCACCAGCAGAGGATGGACAGACAATGAGCAGTTCTTC	CATSRGWTDNEQFF
TRBV30	TRBJ1-4	.	many	TGTGCCTGGAGTTTACCCGCCGGGGAAAAACTGTTTTTT	CAWSLPAGEKLFF
TRBV19	TRBJ2-1	.	few	TGTGCCAGTATTCCCAGGGGTGGGGGCCACAATGAGCAGTTCTTC	CASIPRGGGHNEQFF
TRBV5-6	TRBJ2-7	TRBD1	.	TGTGCCAGCAGCTCGGGACAGTCCTACGAGCAGTACTTC	CASSSGQSYEQYF
TRBV7-9	TRBJ1-5	TRBD1	.	TGTTCCAGCAGCCCCCTTGGGACAGGGGGCAATCAGCCCCAGCATTTT	CSSSPLGTGGNQPQHF
TRBV7-3	TRBJ2-7	.	.	TGTGCCAGCAGCCCAGCGGGCGGGCAGGGAGGATACGAGCAGTACTTC	CASSPAGGQGGYEQYF